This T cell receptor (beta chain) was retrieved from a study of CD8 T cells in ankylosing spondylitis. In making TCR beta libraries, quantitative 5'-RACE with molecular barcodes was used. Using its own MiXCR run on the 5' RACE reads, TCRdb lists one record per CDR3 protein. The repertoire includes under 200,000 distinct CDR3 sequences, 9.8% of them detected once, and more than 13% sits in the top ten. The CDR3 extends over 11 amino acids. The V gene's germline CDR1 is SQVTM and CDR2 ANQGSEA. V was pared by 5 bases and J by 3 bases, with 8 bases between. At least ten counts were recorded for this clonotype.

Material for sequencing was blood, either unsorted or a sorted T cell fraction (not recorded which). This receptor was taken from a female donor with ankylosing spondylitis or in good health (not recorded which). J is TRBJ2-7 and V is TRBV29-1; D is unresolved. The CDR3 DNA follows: TGCAGCGTTCTGGACGGCTACGAGCAGTACTTC. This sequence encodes CSVLDGYEQYF.